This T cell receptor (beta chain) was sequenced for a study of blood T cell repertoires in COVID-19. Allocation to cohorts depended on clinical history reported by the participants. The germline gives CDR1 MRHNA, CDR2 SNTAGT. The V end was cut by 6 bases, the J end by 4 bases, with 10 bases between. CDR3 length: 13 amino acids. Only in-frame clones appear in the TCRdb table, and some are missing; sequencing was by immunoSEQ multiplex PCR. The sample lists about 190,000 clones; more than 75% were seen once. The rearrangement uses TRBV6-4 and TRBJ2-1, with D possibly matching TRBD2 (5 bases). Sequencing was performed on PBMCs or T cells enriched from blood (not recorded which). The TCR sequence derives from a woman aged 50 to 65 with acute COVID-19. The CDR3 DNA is TGTGCCAGCAGCCCCGGGGTGTACAATGAGCAGTTCTTC. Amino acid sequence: CASSPGVYNEQFF.